Sequencing of this T cell receptor (beta chain) was carried out in a study of naive and memory T cell subsets. Study outcomes and limitations: Possibly reflecting memory cells re-expressing CD45RA, a few larger clonotypes occurred in naive repertoires, especially CD8. Naive and memory repertoire findings lacked a ground truth for validation.

Germline assignment: CDR1 MGHDK and CDR2 SYGVNS. The CDR3 runs 14 residues. V was shortened by 4 bases and J by 7 bases, with 14 bases between the two germline ends. The beta constant-region primer was an equimolar mix of two oligonucleotides covering TRBC1 and TRBC2. TCRdb used MiXCR to reprocess the UMI-ligation and nested PCR reads, holding one entry per CDR3 protein. Altogether around 160,000 distinct CDR3 sequences are present, about a sixth being singletons, with the ten largest covering about 0.15%. About this clonotype itself: Its target is not known.

Cells stained for CD3, CD4, CD8, CD45RA and CD27 were sorted into four subsets. V gene TRBV25-1 combines with J gene TRBJ2-1; D is ambiguous. Sequencing input: naive CD4+ T cells from blood. The source of this sequence is a human donor in good health. CDR3 DNA: TGTGCCAGCAGTGCTTACACTACTGGGAATGAGCAGTTCTTC. Encoded protein: CASSAYTTGNEQFF.